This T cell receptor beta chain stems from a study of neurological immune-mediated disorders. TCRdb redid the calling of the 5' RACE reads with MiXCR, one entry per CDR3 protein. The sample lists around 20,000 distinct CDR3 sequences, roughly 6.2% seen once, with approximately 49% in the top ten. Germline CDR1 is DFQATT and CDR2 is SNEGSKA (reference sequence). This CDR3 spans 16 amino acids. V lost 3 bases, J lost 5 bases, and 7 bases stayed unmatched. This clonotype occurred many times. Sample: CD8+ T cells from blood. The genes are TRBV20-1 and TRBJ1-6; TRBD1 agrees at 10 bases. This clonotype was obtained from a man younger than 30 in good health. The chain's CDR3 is CSARPGQGPNNSPLHF. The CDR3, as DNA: TGCAGTGCTAGGCCGGGACAGGGGCCCAATAATTCACCCCTCCACTTT.